The entry below gives a single TCR beta chain sequence along with its context. These data belong to a study of blood T cell repertoires in COVID-19. Overall study: Spain, Italy and the United States supplied samples that represented acute and convalescent COVID-19. Nucleic acid was either cDNA or gDNA, and it came from T cells, B-cell-depleted T cells, or PBMCs.

Looked up from germline, CDR1 is MGHRA and CDR2 is YSYEKL. The CDR3 is 15 residues long. Deletions cut 0 bases from V and 5 bases from J, with 13 bases between. How the authors handled the data: How many nucleated cells were present was estimated from reference gene primer amplification. Assay: immunoSEQ multiplex PCR; the TCRdb copy retains only in-frame clones and omits some. That table gives V, J and clone size, and the DNA gave D and trimming. The sample contains 20,000 to 30,000 clones, more than 65% of which appear only once. Sequenced material: peripheral blood. V is TRBV4-1 and J is TRBJ1-2; D possibly corresponds to TRBD1 (5 bases). This TCR was recovered from a human donor in a cohort sampled during active COVID-19. The DNA of the CDR3 is TGCGCCAGCAGCCAAGATCGCGTTGGGGCTTATGGCTACACCTTC. Translation: CASSQDRVGAYGYTF.